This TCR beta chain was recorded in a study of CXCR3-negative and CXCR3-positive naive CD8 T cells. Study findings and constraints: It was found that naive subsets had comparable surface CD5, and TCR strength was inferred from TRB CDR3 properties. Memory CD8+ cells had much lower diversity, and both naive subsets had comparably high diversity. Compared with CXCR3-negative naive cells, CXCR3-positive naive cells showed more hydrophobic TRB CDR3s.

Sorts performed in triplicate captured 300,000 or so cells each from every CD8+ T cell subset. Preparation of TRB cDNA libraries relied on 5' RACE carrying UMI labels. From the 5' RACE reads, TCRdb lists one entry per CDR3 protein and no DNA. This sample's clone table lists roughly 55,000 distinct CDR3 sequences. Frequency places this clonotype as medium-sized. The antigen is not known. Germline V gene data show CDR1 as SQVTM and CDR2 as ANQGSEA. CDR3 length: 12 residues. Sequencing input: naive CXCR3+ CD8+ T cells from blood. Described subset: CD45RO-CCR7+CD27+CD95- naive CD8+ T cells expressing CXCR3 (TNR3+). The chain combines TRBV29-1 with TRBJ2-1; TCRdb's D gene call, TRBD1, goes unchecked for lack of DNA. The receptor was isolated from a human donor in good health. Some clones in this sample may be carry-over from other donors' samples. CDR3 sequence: CSVQGVYNEQFF.